The T cell receptor (beta chain) under discussion was sequenced for a study of blood T cells in healthy people across ages. Whole-study findings and limits: Diversity estimated from one million T cells was considered an underestimate.

In the case of this clonotype: Its antigen is as yet unknown.

The second PCR ran about 6 to 11 cycles with a sample-barcoded 5' primer and J-beta primers. Every sample gave at least 3 million paired-end reads containing CDR3. TCRdb re-analysed the 5' RACE reads in MiXCR, keeping a single row per CDR3 protein. The sample carries 780,000 or so distinct CDR3 sequences, about 61% recorded once. Trimming cost V 6 bases and J 1 base, with 10 bases left between them. This CDR3 has 13 amino acids. The germline CDR1 and CDR2 sequences are MGHDK and SYGVNS. The sample was blood. This sequence joins TRBV25-1 and TRBJ2-7; a possible D gene is TRBD2 (6 bases). This receptor was identified in a man in his forties in good health. The CDR3 sequence: CASSAGRSYEQYF. The DNA for the CDR3 is TGTGCCAGCAGCGCGGGACGGTCCTACGAGCAGTACTTC.